The rows below give T cell receptor beta chains drawn from one sample of a study of cytomegalovirus exposure and HLA in healthy donors. Assay: immunoSEQ multiplex PCR; the TCRdb copy retains only in-frame clones and omits some. The top ten hold about 2.5% of the sample, which has some 150,000 clones, approximately 80% seen once. The specimen was PBMCs. These TCRs come from a man in his fifties in good health and CMV-seronegative. Each CDR3 is given with its conserved first and last residue. Fields, in order: V gene, clone size, J gene, D gene, CDR3 DNA, CDR3 protein. The D gene is left open where the match is weak. Clone size is shown for a subset of rows, as once, few, many or a class of expanded clone.

v_call: TRBV19; clone_size: .; j_call: TRBJ2-3; d_call: TRBD2; cdr3_nt: TGTGCCAGTAGTATGGCTAAGACTAGCTCTGCAGATACGCAGTATTTT; cdr3_aa: CASSMAKTSSADTQYF
v_call: TRBV5-1; clone_size: .; j_call: TRBJ1-4; d_call: .; cdr3_nt: TGCGCCAGCAGTTCGGAGGGGCGGAATGAAAAACTGTTTTTT; cdr3_aa: CASSSEGRNEKLFF
v_call: TRBV5-1; clone_size: .; j_call: TRBJ1-2; d_call: .; cdr3_nt: TGCGCCAGCAGCTTGGACGGGGGGCTTGGCTACACCTTC; cdr3_aa: CASSLDGGLGYTF
v_call: TRBV19; clone_size: .; j_call: TRBJ2-3; d_call: TRBD2; cdr3_nt: TGTGCCAGTAGTATCTCAGCGGGGGGGCCGAATACGCAGTATTTT; cdr3_aa: CASSISAGGPNTQYF
v_call: TRBV28; clone_size: .; j_call: TRBJ2-3; d_call: .; cdr3_nt: TGTGCCAGCAGTTTACCCCCTGGCAGGGGAGACACAGATACGCAGTATTTT; cdr3_aa: CASSLPPGRGDTDTQYF
v_call: TRBV5-1; clone_size: .; j_call: TRBJ2-3; d_call: TRBD1; cdr3_nt: TGCGCCAGCAGCGTGGGACAGTTCACAGATACGCAGTATTTT; cdr3_aa: CASSVGQFTDTQYF
v_call: TRBV7-8; clone_size: .; j_call: TRBJ2-1; d_call: TRBD2; cdr3_nt: TGTGCCAGCAGCTTAAAGGGTCTAGCGGGGGGGCATGAGCAGTTCTTC; cdr3_aa: CASSLKGLAGGHEQFF
v_call: TRBV9; clone_size: .; j_call: TRBJ2-1; d_call: TRBD2; cdr3_nt: TGTGCCAGCAGCATGACTAGCGGGGGGGGATTTTGGCATGAGCAGTTCTTC; cdr3_aa: CASSMTSGGGFWHEQFF
v_call: TRBV28; clone_size: once; j_call: TRBJ1-6; d_call: .; cdr3_nt: TGTGCCAGCAGTGCAGCCGGGAGCGCTAATTCACCCCTCCACTTT; cdr3_aa: CASSAAGSANSPLHF
v_call: TRBV13; clone_size: .; j_call: TRBJ2-3; d_call: .; cdr3_nt: TGTGCCAGCAGCCTCCAGCGTAGCACAGATACGCAGTATTTT; cdr3_aa: CASSLQRSTDTQYF
v_call: TRBV7-2; clone_size: .; j_call: TRBJ2-2; d_call: TRBD2; cdr3_nt: TGTGCCAGCAGCGGGGGGACTAGCGGGAGGGCCGGGGAGCTGTTTTTT; cdr3_aa: CASSGGTSGRAGELFF
v_call: TRBV19; clone_size: .; j_call: TRBJ1-2; d_call: .; cdr3_nt: TGTGCCAGTAGTATTGGGCAGGGGACTAACTATGGCTACACCTTC; cdr3_aa: CASSIGQGTNYGYTF
v_call: TRBV6-5; clone_size: .; j_call: TRBJ2-3; d_call: .; cdr3_nt: TGTGCCAGCAGTTACTCCCGCGGAGGTGGAGATACGCAGTATTTT; cdr3_aa: CASSYSRGGGDTQYF
v_call: TRBV10-2; clone_size: .; j_call: TRBJ2-5; d_call: .; cdr3_nt: TGCGCCAGCAGCGTGACCGGGACTCCCCAAGAGACCCAGTACTTC; cdr3_aa: CASSVTGTPQETQYF
v_call: TRBV19; clone_size: once; j_call: TRBJ1-3; d_call: .; cdr3_nt: TGTGCCAGTCGGGACTTGGAGACCTCTGGAAACACCATATATTTT; cdr3_aa: CASRDLETSGNTIYF
v_call: TRBV10-1; clone_size: few; j_call: TRBJ1-1; d_call: TRBD1; cdr3_nt: TGCGCCAGCAGTGATAACGACAGGGCGGCTTTCTTT; cdr3_aa: CASSDNDRAAFF
v_call: TRBV15; clone_size: .; j_call: TRBJ2-7; d_call: .; cdr3_nt: TGTGCCACCAGCAGAGATCCAACAGGGCCCTACGAGCAGTACTTC; cdr3_aa: CATSRDPTGPYEQYF
v_call: TRBV5-4; clone_size: .; j_call: TRBJ2-4; d_call: TRBD2; cdr3_nt: TGTGCCAGCAGCCCCCCGGGAGGAAACATTCAGTACTTC; cdr3_aa: CASSPPGGNIQYF
v_call: TRBV30; clone_size: .; j_call: TRBJ1-1; d_call: .; cdr3_nt: TGTGCCTGGAGTTTGGGGGGGACTGAAGCTTTCTTT; cdr3_aa: CAWSLGGTEAFF
v_call: TRBV6-1; clone_size: medium-sized; j_call: TRBJ2-7; d_call: .; cdr3_nt: TGTGCCAGCCGGGGTCCGGCGGACGAGCAGTACTTC; cdr3_aa: CASRGPADEQYF
v_call: TRBV27; clone_size: .; j_call: TRBJ1-2; d_call: .; cdr3_nt: TGTGCCAGCAGTTTCAACGGGGGGACGGGCTACACCTTC; cdr3_aa: CASSFNGGTGYTF
v_call: TRBV19; clone_size: few; j_call: TRBJ2-3; d_call: TRBD2; cdr3_nt: TGTGCCAGTAGGGGGAGGGATGGGCTAGCGGGGTTCACAGATACGCAGTATTTT; cdr3_aa: CASRGRDGLAGFTDTQYF
v_call: TRBV7-9; clone_size: .; j_call: TRBJ2-7; d_call: .; cdr3_nt: TGTGCCAGCAGCTTAGCGGCTAACAGCTACGAGCAGTACTTC; cdr3_aa: CASSLAANSYEQYF
v_call: TRBV19; clone_size: .; j_call: TRBJ1-4; d_call: .; cdr3_nt: TGTGCCAGCAGTGAACAGGAATTTAATGAAAAACTGTTTTTT; cdr3_aa: CASSEQEFNEKLFF
v_call: TRBV19; clone_size: .; j_call: TRBJ2-1; d_call: TRBD2; cdr3_nt: TGTGCCAGTATGGTCGGGACTAGCTACAATGAGCAGTTCTTC; cdr3_aa: CASMVGTSYNEQFF
v_call: TRBV7-2; clone_size: .; j_call: TRBJ1-1; d_call: .; cdr3_nt: TGTGCCAGCAGCTTAGGAGGGGAGGGATCGGCTTTCTTT; cdr3_aa: CASSLGGEGSAFF
v_call: TRBV5-5; clone_size: once; j_call: TRBJ2-7; d_call: .; cdr3_nt: TGTGCCAGCAGCTCCGCCATTGACAGCTTTCCCTACGAGCAGTACTTC; cdr3_aa: CASSSAIDSFPYEQYF